This T cell receptor beta chain comes out of a study of shared T cell receptors in the human thymus. This clone was found once. Generated by immunoSEQ multiplex PCR, the TCRdb table keeps only in-frame clones and is missing some. The sample lists more than 550,000 clones; 80% to 90% were seen once. Germline V gives CDR1 KGHSH, CDR2 LQKENI. This CDR3 has 23 amino acids. V was clipped by 1 base and J by 2 bases, with 34 bases between them. These data were also reused for a study on human thymus T cells.

The sequenced sample was thymocytes. The chain uses TRBV18 and TRBJ2-3, with D possibly TRBD1 on 6 matching bases. The clonotype comes from a boy under two years old with a congenital heart defect. The CDR3 DNA reads TGTGCCAGCTCACCACGTGGACAGCTTCTTCACCGGGTCCCTAAGCCCTACACAGATACGCAGTATTTT. Translating gives CASSPRGQLLHRVPKPYTDTQYF.